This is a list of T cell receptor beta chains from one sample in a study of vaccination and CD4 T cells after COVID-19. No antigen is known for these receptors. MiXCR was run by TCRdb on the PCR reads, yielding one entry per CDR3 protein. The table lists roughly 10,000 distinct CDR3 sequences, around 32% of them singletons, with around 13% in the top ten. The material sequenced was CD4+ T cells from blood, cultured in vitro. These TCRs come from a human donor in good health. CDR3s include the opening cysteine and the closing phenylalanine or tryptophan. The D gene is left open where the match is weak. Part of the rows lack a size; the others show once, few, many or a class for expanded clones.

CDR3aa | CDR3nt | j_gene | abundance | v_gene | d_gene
CASSSLQGNTIYF | TGTGCCAGCAGCTCGCTACAGGGAAACACCATATATTTT | TRBJ1-3 | medium-sized | TRBV7-6 | NA
CASSYSPGETQYF | TGTGCCAGCAGTTACTCCCCTGGGGAGACCCAGTACTTC | TRBJ2-5 | NA | TRBV6-5 | NA
CASSFAGGRVHEQYF | TGTGCCAGCAGCTTCGCGGGAGGGAGGGTCCACGAGCAGTACTTC | TRBJ2-7 | few | TRBV5-4 | TRBD2
CSASRKFGAGSYNEQFF | TGCAGTGCTAGTAGGAAATTTGGGGCAGGATCCTACAATGAGCAGTTCTTC | TRBJ2-1 | few | TRBV20-1 | NA
CASSRDTNQPQHF | TGTGCCAGTAGTAGGGACACCAATCAGCCCCAGCATTTT | TRBJ1-5 | NA | TRBV19 | NA
CATRGFSGGTDTQYF | TGTGCCACCAGGGGGTTCAGCGGGGGCACAGATACGCAGTATTTT | TRBJ2-3 | few | TRBV24-1 | TRBD2
CATSRFGTSGMGNEQFF | TGTGCCACCAGCAGATTCGGGACTAGCGGGATGGGGAATGAGCAGTTCTTC | TRBJ2-1 | NA | TRBV15 | TRBD2
CASSNTGLSSYEQYF | TGTGCCAGTAGTAACACGGGCCTCAGCTCCTACGAGCAGTACTTC | TRBJ2-7 | NA | TRBV19 | NA
CSARDTAGTNTGELFF | TGCAGTGCTAGAGATACAGCGGGGACTAACACCGGGGAGCTGTTTTTT | TRBJ2-2 | NA | TRBV20-1 | TRBD2
CASSLVRGQGNYGYTF | TGTGCCAGCAGCTTAGTTAGGGGACAGGGGAACTATGGCTACACCTTC | TRBJ1-2 | NA | TRBV7-2 | TRBD1
CASSPWFPGPTGELFF | TGTGCCAGCAGCCCTTGGTTTCCGGGGCCCACCGGGGAGCTGTTTTTT | TRBJ2-2 | few | TRBV7-2 | NA
CASSLYFGQGLRGGNEQFF | TGTGCCAGCAGTTTGTACTTTGGACAGGGATTACGTGGGGGGAATGAGCAGTTCTTC | TRBJ2-1 | NA | TRBV6-2/TRBV6-3 | TRBD1
CSASQKHHTLYEQYF | TGCAGTGCTAGTCAAAAACACCATACACTCTACGAGCAGTACTTC | TRBJ2-7 | once | TRBV20-1 | NA
CASSPATGPGDTGELFF | TGTGCCAGCAGCCCCGCAACGGGGCCAGGGGACACCGGGGAGCTGTTTTTT | TRBJ2-2 | NA | TRBV5-8 | NA
CASSPGRGSYEQYF | TGTGCCAGCTCACCAGGCAGGGGCTCCTACGAGCAGTACTTC | TRBJ2-7 | once | TRBV18 | NA
CATSDPTSFGADTQYF | TGTGCCACCAGTGATCCCACATCGTTCGGGGCAGATACGCAGTATTTT | TRBJ2-3 | medium-sized | TRBV24-1 | NA
CASSLQGSNQPQHF | TGTGCCAGCAGTTTACAGGGATCCAATCAGCCCCAGCATTTT | TRBJ1-5 | few | TRBV27 | NA
CASSIGQVSTEAFF | TGTGCCAGTAGTATAGGTCAGGTTAGCACTGAAGCTTTCTTT | TRBJ1-1 | NA | TRBV19 | NA
CASSLVDRRQYF | TGTGCCAGCAGCTTAGTGGATCGGAGGCAGTACTTC | TRBJ2-7 | few | TRBV7-2 | NA
CSVGGDTDTQYF | TGCAGTGTGGGAGGAGACACAGATACGCAGTATTTT | TRBJ2-3 | once | TRBV20-1 | NA
CASTSRGLYNEQFF | TGTGCCAGTACCTCCAGGGGGCTCTACAATGAGCAGTTCTTC | TRBJ2-1 | NA | TRBV19 | TRBD1
CASSLYGPYTF | TGTGCCAGCAGCTTATACGGCCCCTACACCTTC | TRBJ1-2 | few | TRBV7-9 | NA
CASRGDRALGSPLHF | TGTGCCAGCAGGGGGGACAGGGCGCTTGGATCACCCCTCCACTTT | TRBJ1-6 | few | TRBV12-3/TRBV12-4 | TRBD1
CSALTDPPPTQYF | TGCAGTGCATTGACCGATCCCCCCCCGACCCAGTACTTC | TRBJ2-5 | few | TRBV20-1 | NA
CASSQIETGDYGYTF | TGTGCCAGCAGCCAAATCGAAACAGGGGACTATGGCTACACCTTC | TRBJ1-2 | NA | TRBV4-2 | TRBD1
CASSPQGANSPLHF | TGTGCCAGCAGCCCGCAGGGTGCGAATTCACCCCTCCACTTT | TRBJ1-6 | few | TRBV9 | NA
CASSLLGRPYNEQFF | TGTGCCAGCAGCTTACTCGGTCGGCCGTACAATGAGCAGTTCTTC | TRBJ2-1 | once | TRBV7-2 | NA
CSARGQRASLGQYF | TGCAGTGCCCGAGGCCAGCGGGCATCTCTTGGGCAGTACTTC | TRBJ2-7 | NA | TRBV20-1 | NA
CASRLGLPNYEQYF | TGTGCCAGCAGGTTGGGACTACCGAACTACGAGCAGTACTTC | TRBJ2-7 | NA | TRBV6-2/TRBV6-3 | TRBD2
CASSLSGLRETQYF | TGTGCCAGCAGCTTGTCAGGACTAAGGGAGACCCAGTACTTC | TRBJ2-5 | few | TRBV5-6 | NA
CASGRGADEQYF | TGTGCCAGCGGCAGGGGGGCAGACGAGCAGTACTTC | TRBJ2-7 | few | TRBV6-1 | NA
CASSLKGTEAFF | TGCGCCAGCAGCTTGAAGGGCACTGAAGCTTTCTTT | TRBJ1-1 | NA | TRBV5-1 | NA
CASIGRVNSTPQETQYF | TGTGCCAGCATTGGAAGGGTAAACAGTACCCCCCAAGAGACCCAGTACTTC | TRBJ2-5 | few | TRBV6-1 | NA
CASSPGTNQETQYF | TGTGCCAGCAGCCCCGGGACGAACCAAGAGACCCAGTACTTC | TRBJ2-5 | few | TRBV11-3 | NA
CASSETSGSSYEQYF | TGTGCCAGCAGTGAAACTAGCGGGAGCTCCTACGAGCAGTACTTC | TRBJ2-7 | NA | TRBV6-1 | TRBD2
CSARNPRGDTEAFF | TGCAGTGCTCGAAACCCTCGGGGGGACACTGAAGCTTTCTTT | TRBJ1-1 | NA | TRBV20-1 | NA
CASSRGGNQPQHF | TGTGCCAGCAGCCGGGGGGGAAATCAGCCCCAGCATTTT | TRBJ1-5 | NA | TRBV7-2 | NA
CSVVRAPYGYTF | TGCAGCGTTGTCCGCGCCCCCTATGGCTACACCTTC | TRBJ1-2 | few | TRBV29-1 | NA
CASRAGQGISYEQYF | TGTGCCAGCAGGGCGGGACAGGGGATCTCCTACGAGCAGTACTTC | TRBJ2-7 | NA | TRBV6-1 | TRBD1
CASSSGVGTGELFF | TGTGCCAGCAGTTCGGGGGTAGGGACCGGGGAGCTGTTTTTT | TRBJ2-2 | NA | TRBV12-3/TRBV12-4 | NA
CASSEYGGGAYEQYF | TGTGCCAGCAGTGAATATGGGGGGGGCGCCTACGAGCAGTACTTC | TRBJ2-7 | few | TRBV25-1 | NA
CASSPSANAGGEQFF | TGTGCCAGCTCACCTTCGGCCAACGCTGGGGGTGAGCAGTTCTTC | TRBJ2-1 | NA | TRBV18 | NA
CASSSGTGGVYGYTF | TGTGCCAGTAGTTCAGGGACAGGGGGCGTCTATGGCTACACCTTC | TRBJ1-2 | few | TRBV19 | TRBD1
CASSGQGGTDTQYF | TGTGCCAGCAGTGGACAGGGGGGGACAGATACGCAGTATTTT | TRBJ2-3 | NA | TRBV2 | TRBD1
CASSQVPGLAGPQETQYF | TGTGCCAGCAGCCAAGTCCCGGGACTAGCGGGCCCCCAAGAGACCCAGTACTTC | TRBJ2-5 | NA | TRBV14 | TRBD2
CASSPHQGTDTQYF | TGTGCCAGCAGCCCCCACCAAGGTACAGATACGCAGTATTTT | TRBJ2-3 | NA | TRBV7-8 | NA
CASSYIGASTYSPLHF | TGTGCCAGCAGTTACATCGGGGCATCAACATATTCACCCCTCCACTTT | TRBJ1-6 | few | TRBV6-5 | NA
CASSLVSGATEAFF | TGTGCCAGCAGCTTAGTATCGGGAGCCACTGAAGCTTTCTTT | TRBJ1-1 | NA | TRBV11-2 | NA